This T cell receptor (beta chain) derives from a study of blood T cell repertoires in COVID-19. About the study: Sites in the United States, Italy and Spain provided acute and convalescent COVID-19 samples. T cells, B-cell-depleted T cells, or PBMCs supplied cDNA or gDNA.

Original methodology: Reference gene primer amplification in the assay estimated nucleated cell counts. TCRdb keeps only in-frame clones here, not all; method: immunoSEQ multiplex PCR. V, J and clone size reflect that table, while D and trimming were determined from the DNA. The data contain around 140,000 clones, approximately 86% of them seen just once; the ten biggest clones take up 7% to 10%. Sequencing was performed on peripheral blood. This clonotype originated in a woman in her fifties or sixties with acute or convalescent COVID-19.

CDR3 sequence (DNA): TGTGCCAGCAGCTCCGACAGGGGAGAGACCCAGTACTTC. This encodes CASSSDRGETQYF. This sequence joins TRBV12-3 or TRBV12-4 and TRBJ2-5; 8 bases are a match to TRBD1. This CDR3 spans 13 amino acids. V trimming: 6 bases; J trimming: 4 bases; junction bases outside the gene matches: 4.